Shown below are 9 T cell receptor beta chains from a single sample sequenced in a study of cytomegalovirus exposure and HLA in healthy donors. PCR involved 60 Vbeta and 13 Jbeta primers. Clones were sequenced by immunoSEQ multiplex PCR, and TCRdb holds only the in-frame ones, with some missing. This sample has about 250,000 clones, with 65% to 85% found just once. The specimen sequenced was PBMCs. These receptors all stem from a female donor in good health and CMV-seronegative.

The V call is TRBV6-1, the J call TRBJ1-2; weak D call: TRBD1 (6 bases). This CDR3 comprises 15 residues. The V gene lost 1 base and the J gene lost 4 bases, with 13 bases spanning the gap. CDR1 is MNHNS, CDR2 SASEGT, per germline. The CDR3 DNA is TGTGCCAGCAGTGAAGGTCTGGACAGTCTCTATGGCTACACCTTC. This translates into CASSEGLDSLYGYTF.

This chain joins TRBV10-2 and TRBJ2-3, with D possibly being TRBD1 (5 bases). V lost 4 bases and J 6 bases, leaving 14 bases between the germline ends. Germline V lookup: CDR1 WSHSY, CDR2 SAAADI. The CDR3 runs to 14 residues. In DNA, the CDR3 is TGCGCCAGCAGTGGGCTAGTAGGGGTGGATACGCAGTATTTT. Translating gives CASSGLVGVDTQYF.

This clone showed up just a few times. The CDR3 DNA sequence: TGTGCCAGCAGTCCGTACTCTGGGGCCAACGTCCTGACTTTC. Residues: CASSPYSGANVLTF. The rearrangement links TRBV28 to TRBJ2-6, with D hard to call. V dropped 5 bases and J dropped 0 bases, with 5 bases sitting between them. Germline V gene data show CDR1 as MDHEN and CDR2 as SYDVKM. There are 14 residues in the CDR3.

This clone showed up just a few times. The chain uses TRBV6-1 and TRBJ1-1; maybe TRBD1 (5 bases). Between the trimmed V and J ends, which lost 2 bases and 1 base, there was a span of 11 bases. CDR3 length: 15 residues. Germline-derived CDR1 and CDR2 are MNHNS and SASEGT. CDR3 in DNA: TGTGCCAGCAGTGAATTGGGGGGGGAGAACACTGAAGCTTTCTTT. Translated: CASSELGGENTEAFF.

This clone was detected once. This chain uses TRBV5-1 with TRBJ1-1; 7 bases line up with TRBD1. With V trimmed by 2 bases and J by 4 bases, 8 bases remained unmatched. This CDR3 spans 15 amino acids. The germline V gene encodes CDR1 SGHRS and CDR2 YFSETQ. The CDR3 DNA follows: TGCGCCAGCAGCTTTACAGGGGCGACGGGCACTGAAGCTTTCTTT. Translating it yields CASSFTGATGTEAFF.

This clone was counted a few times. The V gene is TRBV2, the J gene TRBJ1-3, with 8 bases fitting TRBD1. The CDR3 length is 16 residues. After removal of 0 bases from V and 6 bases from J, the junction contained 7 bases not matched to a gene. Germline V gives CDR1 SNHLY, CDR2 FYNNEI. The CDR3: CASSEAPGQGINTIYF. For the CDR3, the DNA is TGTGCCAGCAGTGAAGCCCCCGGACAGGGCATAAACACCATATATTTT.

This clone was seen once. The V and J genes are TRBV5-4 and TRBJ2-7, with D tentatively TRBD2 (5 bases). V was cut by 4 bases and J by 2 bases, with 13 bases left in between. The CDR3 is 14 amino acids. Germline CDR1 is SGHNT and CDR2 is YYREEE (reference sequence). The CDR3 DNA reads TGTGCCAGCAGCCCCGACTACTCTACCTACGAGCAGTACTTC. It is translated as CASSPDYSTYEQYF.

The chain recombines TRBV12-2 with TRBJ2-7; TRBD2 was called by the table and not checked on the DNA. TRBV12-2 represents a pseudogene. The CDR3 contains 15 residues. CDR3 residues: CASRFRPTNSYEQYF. Written as DNA, the CDR3 is TGTGCAAGTCGCTTCAGACCCACTAACTCCTACGAGCAGTACTTC.

V gene TRBV15 combines with J gene TRBJ2-3; 8 nucleotides line up with TRBD1. The germline CDR1 and CDR2 sequences are LNHNV and YYDKDF (reference sequence). Trimming removed 0 bases from V and 2 bases from J; junction bases left unmatched: 4. This CDR3 is 16 amino acids long. The CDR3, as DNA: TGTGCCACCAGCAGAGATCTGGACAGGGCCACAGATACGCAGTATTTT. Its protein is CATSRDLDRATDTQYF.